This entry lists 16 T cell receptor beta chains sequenced from one sample in a study of T cell responses to AZD1222 COVID-19 vaccine. Using immunoSEQ multiplex PCR, the repertoire was profiled, and TCRdb retains in-frame clones only, with some absent. The data show approximately 61,000 clones, around 81% seen once. This material consisted of peripheral blood, taken 28 days after the second AZD1222 dose. These receptors were obtained from an adult who received the AZD1222 COVID-19 vaccine.

The V and J genes are TRBV5-8 and TRBJ1-5; 11 positions agree with TRBD1. CDR3 length: 15 amino acids. Germline V gene data show CDR1 as SGHTS and CDR2 as YDEGEE. Losses at the gene ends were 4 bases for V and 7 bases for J; bases not matched to a gene: 7. The CDR3, as DNA: TGTGCCAGCAGCCACTGGACAGGGGGCGGGCAGCCCCAGCATTTT. It translates to CASSHWTGGGQPQHF.

The rearrangement links TRBV4-2 to TRBJ2-2, with a tentative D call TRBD2 (5 bases). Trimming took off 1 base at V and 4 bases at J, with 13 bases between the two ends. The CDR3 sequence is 16 residues long. Looked up from germline, CDR1 is LGHNA and CDR2 is YNFKEQ. The CDR3 DNA follows: TGTGCCAGCAGCCAAGTTGGGAGTTTCTCCACCGGGGAGCTGTTTTTT. The encoded protein is CASSQVGSFSTGELFF.

This clone appeared once. The rearrangement uses TRBV27 and TRBJ2-1; 7 positions match TRBD2. The CDR3 is 14 amino acids. V shed 9 bases, J shed 7 bases, and the junction held 12 bases outside the gene matches. Looked up from germline, CDR1 is MNHEY and CDR2 is SMNVEV (reference sequence). CDR3 amino acids: CARRKGTKGNEQFF. CDR3 in DNA: TGTGCCAGGAGGAAAGGGACTAAGGGGAATGAGCAGTTCTTC.

A few counts support this clone. This chain links TRBV28 with TRBJ2-1, with 10 bases fitting TRBD2. The CDR3 totals 13 residues. V gave up 5 bases and J gave up 8 bases; unmatched junction bases: 3. Germline V gene sequence: CDR1 MDHEN, CDR2 SYDVKM. In DNA form, the CDR3 reads TGTGCCAGCAGTGGACTAGCGGCCGATGAGCAGTTCTTC. The encoded protein is CASSGLAADEQFF.

The rearrangement uses TRBV29-1 and TRBJ1-2; TRBD1 is a possible D gene (6 bases). CDR1 is SQVTM and CDR2 is ANQGSEA in the germline V gene. The CDR3 loop spans 12 amino acids. Trimming pared 3 bases from V and 8 bases from J, leaving 13 bases between. This CDR3 reads CSVEGTPRGYTF. CDR3 nucleotide sequence: TGCAGCGTTGAGGGGACACCGAGGGGCTACACCTTC.

The genes are TRBV11-2 and TRBJ1-3; D remains ambiguous. With 2 bases removed from V and 3 bases from J, the gap between germline ends came to 11 bases. There are 15 residues in the CDR3. Germline CDR1 reads SGHAT; CDR2 reads FQNNGV. CDR3 coding DNA: TGTGCCAGCAGCTTATCTGGGCTGCGTGGAAACACCATATATTTT. Translating it yields CASSLSGLRGNTIYF.

The chain employs TRBV9 and TRBJ2-6; D unclear. Between the trimmed V and J ends, which lost 3 bases and 1 base, there was a span of 14 bases. The CDR3 runs 17 residues. Germline CDR1 and CDR2: SGDLS and YYNGEE. The CDR3 DNA sequence: TGTGCCAGCAGCGGACTCCGCGGTCTGTCTGGGGCCAACGTCCTGACTTTC. Encoded protein: CASSGLRGLSGANVLTF.

J is TRBJ2-7 and V is TRBV7-9; D unresolved. The CDR3 has 15 residues. The V end lost 7 bases, the J end lost 0 bases, and 16 bases lay between the germline ends. Germline V gives CDR1 SEHNR, CDR2 FQNEAQ (reference sequence). CDR3 sequence reads: CASTPGVETSYEQYF. Written as DNA, the CDR3 is TGTGCCAGCACCCCTGGGGTGGAGACCTCCTACGAGCAGTACTTC.

This clone occurred once. The chain couples TRBV5-4 to TRBJ2-7; D ambiguous. With 4 bases removed from V and 2 bases from J, the gap between germline ends came to 7 bases. The V gene's germline CDR1 is SGHNT and CDR2 YYREEE (reference sequence). The CDR3 is made up of 12 amino acids. This chain's CDR3 is CASSTNPYEQYF. In DNA, the CDR3 is TGTGCCAGCAGCACGAATCCCTACGAGCAGTACTTC. Combining the CDR3 with reference TRBV5-4 and TRBJ2-7 gives the whole variable domain ETGVTQSPTHLIKTRGQQVTLRCSSQSGHNTVSWYQQALGQGPQFIFQYYREEENGRGNFPPRFSGLQFPNYSSELNVNALELDDSALYLCASSTNPYEQYFGPGTRLTVT.

The chain has TRBV28 and TRBJ2-3; no clear D. The V end was cut by 4 bases, the J end by 4 bases, with 9 bases between. The germline CDR1 and CDR2 sequences are MDHEN and SYDVKM. The CDR3 is made up of 13 amino acids. CDR3 in amino acids: CASSSPHSDTQYF. CDR3 DNA sequence: TGTGCCAGCAGTTCCCCTCACTCAGATACGCAGTATTTT.

The chain joins TRBV7-9 to TRBJ2-2; no definite D call. Trimming removed 4 bases at V and 2 bases at J, with 14 bases between. CDR3 size: 16 residues. CDR1 and CDR2 (germline): SEHNR, FQNEAQ (reference sequence). The DNA of the CDR3 is TGTGCCAGCAGCTCGGCCTCTACTGCTAACACCGGGGAGCTGTTTTTT. This translates into CASSSASTANTGELFF. The full variable domain, completed using reference TRBV7-9 and TRBJ2-2, is DTGVSQNPRHKITKRGQNVTFRCDPISEHNRLYWYRQTLGQGPEFLTYFQNEAQLEKSRLLSDRFSAERPKGSFSTLEIQRTEQGDSAMYLCASSSASTANTGELFFGEGSRLTVL.

J is TRBJ2-3 and V is TRBV24-1; 9 bases align to TRBD1. CDR3 size: 16 residues. V shed 1 base, J shed 1 base, and the junction held 2 bases outside the gene matches. CDR1 KGHDR and CDR2 SFDVKD come from the germline V gene. The CDR3 loop is CATSDLQGAGTDTQYF. CDR3 nucleotides: TGTGCCACCAGTGATTTACAGGGGGCTGGCACAGATACGCAGTATTTT.

V and J are TRBV5-1 and TRBJ2-7; unclear D gene. The germline V and J ends were trimmed by 0 bases and 3 bases, with 7 bases remaining between them. The CDR3 totals 13 residues. Germline V gives CDR1 SGHRS, CDR2 YFSETQ. CDR3 sequence: CASSLDVSYEQYF. CDR3 nucleotides: TGCGCCAGCAGCTTGGACGTAAGCTACGAGCAGTACTTC.

This chain links TRBV12-3 or TRBV12-4 with TRBJ1-1; D is unresolved. The CDR3 extends over 13 amino acids. The V and J ends lost 3 bases and 1 base respectively, with 6 bases between them. CDR3 nucleotides: TGTGCCAGCAGTTTTCTTAAGAACACTGAAGCTTTCTTT. Protein product: CASSFLKNTEAFF.

This sequence joins TRBV5-4 and TRBJ1-3; 10 nucleotides agree with TRBD1. This CDR3 spans 14 amino acids. V lost 0 bases and J lost 9; bases outside the gene matches: 3. Germline CDR1 and CDR2: SGHNT and YYREEE (reference sequence). The CDR3 reads CASSLGQGAGTIYF. The CDR3 DNA reads as TGTGCCAGCAGCTTGGGACAGGGGGCCGGCACCATATATTTT.

The gene calls are TRBV20-1 and TRBJ1-4, with 10 bases aligning to TRBD1. The CDR3 totals 16 residues. Germline assignment: CDR1 DFQATT and CDR2 SNEGSKA (reference sequence). V trimming: 3 bases; J trimming: 7 bases; junction bases outside the gene matches: 11. CDR3 nucleotide sequence: TGCAGTGCTAGTTTGGTCGGGACAGGGGAGAGTGAAAAACTGTTTTTT. Its translation: CSASLVGTGESEKLFF.